This T cell receptor beta chain was retrieved from a study of T cells in localized non-small cell lung cancer. With V trimmed by 1 base and J by 10 bases, 6 bases remained unmatched. The CDR3 totals 14 residues. Germline V CDR1 and CDR2: LNHDA, SQIVND (reference sequence). Produced via immunoSEQ multiplex PCR; TCRdb's table is partial and in-frame only. The repertoire includes approximately 30,000 clones, 93% of them detected once, and roughly 7.9% sits in the top ten. This clonotype was sampled from a female donor of 60 years or more with stage I lung adenocarcinoma. The chain is built from TRBV19 and TRBJ2-1; TRBD2 matches 8 bases. The sequences come from peripheral blood, collected before any cancer treatment. This chain's CDR3 is CASSIGTSPQEQFF. The CDR3 bases are TGTGCCAGTAGTATAGGGACTAGCCCTCAGGAGCAGTTCTTC.